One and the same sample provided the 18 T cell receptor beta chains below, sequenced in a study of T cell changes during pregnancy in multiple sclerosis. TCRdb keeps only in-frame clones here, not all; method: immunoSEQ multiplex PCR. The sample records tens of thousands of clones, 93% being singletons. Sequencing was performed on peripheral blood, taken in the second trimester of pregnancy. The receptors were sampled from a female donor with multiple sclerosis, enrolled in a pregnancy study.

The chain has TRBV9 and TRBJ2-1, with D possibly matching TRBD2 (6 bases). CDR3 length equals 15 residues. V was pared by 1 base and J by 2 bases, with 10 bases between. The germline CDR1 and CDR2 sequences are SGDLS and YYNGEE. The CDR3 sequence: CASSVRDFAYNEQFF. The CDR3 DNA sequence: TGTGCCAGCAGCGTAAGGGACTTTGCCTACAATGAGCAGTTCTTC.

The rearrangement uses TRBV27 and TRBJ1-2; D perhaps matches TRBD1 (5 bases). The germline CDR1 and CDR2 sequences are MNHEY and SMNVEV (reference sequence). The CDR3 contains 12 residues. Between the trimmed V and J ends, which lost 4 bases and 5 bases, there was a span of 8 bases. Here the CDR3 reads CASSSTGYGYTF. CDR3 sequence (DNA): TGTGCCAGCAGTTCAACAGGATATGGCTACACCTTC.

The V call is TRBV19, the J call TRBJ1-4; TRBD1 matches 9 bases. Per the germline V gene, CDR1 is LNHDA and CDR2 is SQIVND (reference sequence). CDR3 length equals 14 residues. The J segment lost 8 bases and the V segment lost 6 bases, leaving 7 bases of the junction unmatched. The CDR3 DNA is TGTGCCAGTAGCCCGGGACAGGGAGGCGAAAAACTGTTTTTT. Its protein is CASSPGQGGEKLFF.

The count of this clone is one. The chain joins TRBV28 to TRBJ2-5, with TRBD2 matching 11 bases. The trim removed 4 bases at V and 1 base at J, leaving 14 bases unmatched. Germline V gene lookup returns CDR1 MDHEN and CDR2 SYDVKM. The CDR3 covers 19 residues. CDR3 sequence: CASSSGTGLAGGIQETQYF. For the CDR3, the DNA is TGTGCCAGCAGTTCTGGGACAGGACTAGCGGGTGGGATCCAAGAGACCCAGTACTTC.

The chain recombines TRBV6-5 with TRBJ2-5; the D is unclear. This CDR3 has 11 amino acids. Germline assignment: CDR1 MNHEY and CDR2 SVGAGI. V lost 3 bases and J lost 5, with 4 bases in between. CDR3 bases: TGTGCCAGCAGTTATGCGGAGACCCAGTACTTC. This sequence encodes CASSYAETQYF.

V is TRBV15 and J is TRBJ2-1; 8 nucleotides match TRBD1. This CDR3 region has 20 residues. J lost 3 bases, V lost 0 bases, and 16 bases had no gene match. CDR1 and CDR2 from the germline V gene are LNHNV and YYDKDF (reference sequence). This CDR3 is CATSREDYGVPGTGYNEQFF. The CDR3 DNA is TGTGCCACCAGCAGAGAAGACTACGGGGTCCCCGGGACAGGCTACAATGAGCAGTTCTTC.

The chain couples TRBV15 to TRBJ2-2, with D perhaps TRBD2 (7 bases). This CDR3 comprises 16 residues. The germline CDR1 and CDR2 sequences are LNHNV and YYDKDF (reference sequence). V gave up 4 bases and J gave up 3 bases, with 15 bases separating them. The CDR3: CATSTNGGLDTGELFF. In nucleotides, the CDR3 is TGTGCCACCAGCACTAACGGGGGGCTAGACACCGGGGAGCTGTTTTTT. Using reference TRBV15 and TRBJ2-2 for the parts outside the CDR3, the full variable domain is DAMVIQNPRYQVTQFGKPVTLSCSQTLNHNVMYWYQQKSSQAPKLLFHYYDKDFNNEADTPDNFQSRRPNTSFCFLDIRSPGLGDTAMYLCATSTNGGLDTGELFFGEGSRLTVL.

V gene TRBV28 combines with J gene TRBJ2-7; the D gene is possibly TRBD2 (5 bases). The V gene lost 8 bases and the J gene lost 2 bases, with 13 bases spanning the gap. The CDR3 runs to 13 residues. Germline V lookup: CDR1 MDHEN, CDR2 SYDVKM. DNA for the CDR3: TGTGCCAGCGGTGCGGGCCCAACCTACGAGCAGTACTTC. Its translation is CASGAGPTYEQYF.

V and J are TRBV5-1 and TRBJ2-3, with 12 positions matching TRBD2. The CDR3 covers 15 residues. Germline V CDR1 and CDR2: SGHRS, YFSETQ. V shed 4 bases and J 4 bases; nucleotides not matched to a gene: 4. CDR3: CASSRLAGDPDTQYF. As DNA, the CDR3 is TGCGCCAGCAGCCGACTAGCGGGAGATCCAGATACGCAGTATTTT. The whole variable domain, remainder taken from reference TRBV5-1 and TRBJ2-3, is KAGVTQTPRYLIKTRGQQVTLSCSPISGHRSVSWYQQTPGQGLQFLFEYFSETQRNKGNFPGRFSGRQFSNSRSEMNVSTLELGDSALYLCASSRLAGDPDTQYFGPGTRLTVL.

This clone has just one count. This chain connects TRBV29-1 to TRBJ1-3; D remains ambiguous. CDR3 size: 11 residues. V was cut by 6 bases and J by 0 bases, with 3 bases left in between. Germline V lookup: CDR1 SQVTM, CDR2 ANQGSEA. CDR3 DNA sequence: TGCAGCGTCAACTCTGGAAACACCATATATTTT. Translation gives CSVNSGNTIYF.

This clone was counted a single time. The CDR3 bases are TGTGCCAGCAGCTTGGGGACTACGGAATACAATGAGCAGTTCTTC. It specifies CASSLGTTEYNEQFF. This chain links TRBV7-3 with TRBJ2-1, with 7 bases aligning to TRBD2. This CDR3 comprises 15 residues. After removal of 3 bases from V and 4 bases from J, the junction contained 6 bases not matched to a gene. Germline V lookup: CDR1 SGHTA, CDR2 FQGTGA.

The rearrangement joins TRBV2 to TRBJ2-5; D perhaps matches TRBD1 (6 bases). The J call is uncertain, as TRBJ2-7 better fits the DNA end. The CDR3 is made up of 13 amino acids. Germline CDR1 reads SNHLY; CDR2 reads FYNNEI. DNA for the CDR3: TGTGCCAGCAGGGGACACAGCTCCTACGAGCAGTACTTC. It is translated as CASRGHSSYEQYF.

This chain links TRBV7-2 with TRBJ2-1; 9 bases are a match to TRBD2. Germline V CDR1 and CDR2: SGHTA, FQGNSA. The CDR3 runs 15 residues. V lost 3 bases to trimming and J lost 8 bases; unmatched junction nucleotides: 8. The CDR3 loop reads CASSFSAGGYHEQFF. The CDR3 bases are TGTGCCAGCAGCTTTTCCGCGGGAGGGTACCATGAGCAGTTCTTC.

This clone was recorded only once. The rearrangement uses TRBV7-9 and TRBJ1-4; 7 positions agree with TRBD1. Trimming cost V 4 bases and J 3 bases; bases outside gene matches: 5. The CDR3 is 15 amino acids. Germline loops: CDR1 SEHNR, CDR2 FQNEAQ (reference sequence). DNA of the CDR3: TGTGCCAGCAGCTCCAACAGGGGTCCTAATGAAAAACTGTTTTTT. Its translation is CASSSNRGPNEKLFF.

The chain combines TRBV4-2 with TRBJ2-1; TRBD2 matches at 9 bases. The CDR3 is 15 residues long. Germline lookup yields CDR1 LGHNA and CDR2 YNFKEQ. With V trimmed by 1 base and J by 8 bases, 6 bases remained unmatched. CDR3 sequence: CASSQVAGAGDEQFF. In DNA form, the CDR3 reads TGTGCCAGCAGCCAAGTAGCGGGAGCTGGGGATGAGCAGTTCTTC.

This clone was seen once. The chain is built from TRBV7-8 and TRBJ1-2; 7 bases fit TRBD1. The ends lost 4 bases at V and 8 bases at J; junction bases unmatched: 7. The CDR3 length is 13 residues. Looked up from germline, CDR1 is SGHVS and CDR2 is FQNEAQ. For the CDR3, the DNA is TGTGCCAGCAGCTCCAGACAGGGAAGGGGCTACACCTTC. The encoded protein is CASSSRQGRGYTF.

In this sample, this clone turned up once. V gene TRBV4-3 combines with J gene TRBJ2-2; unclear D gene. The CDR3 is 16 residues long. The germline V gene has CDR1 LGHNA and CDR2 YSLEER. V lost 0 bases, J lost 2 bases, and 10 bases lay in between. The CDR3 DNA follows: TGCGCCAGCAGCCAAGAACTCGGAGTAAACACCGGGGAGCTGTTTTTT. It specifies CASSQELGVNTGELFF.

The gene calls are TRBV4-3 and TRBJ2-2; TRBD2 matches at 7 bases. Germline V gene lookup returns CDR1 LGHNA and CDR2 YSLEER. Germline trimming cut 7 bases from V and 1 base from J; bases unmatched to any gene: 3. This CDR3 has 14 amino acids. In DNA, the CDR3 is TGCGCCAGCAACGCGGGAGTGAACACCGGGGAGCTGTTTTTT. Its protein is CASNAGVNTGELFF.